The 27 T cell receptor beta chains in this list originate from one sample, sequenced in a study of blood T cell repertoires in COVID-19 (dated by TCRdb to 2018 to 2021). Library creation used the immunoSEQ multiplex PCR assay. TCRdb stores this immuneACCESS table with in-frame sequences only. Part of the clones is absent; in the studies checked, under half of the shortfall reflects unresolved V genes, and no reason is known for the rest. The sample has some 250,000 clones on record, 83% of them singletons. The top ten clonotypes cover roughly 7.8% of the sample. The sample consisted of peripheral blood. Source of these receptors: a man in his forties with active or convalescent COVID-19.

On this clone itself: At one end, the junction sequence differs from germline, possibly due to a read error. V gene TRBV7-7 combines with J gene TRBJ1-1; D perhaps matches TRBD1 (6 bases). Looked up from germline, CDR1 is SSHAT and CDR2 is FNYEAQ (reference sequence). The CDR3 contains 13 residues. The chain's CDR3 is CASSLTGNTEAFF. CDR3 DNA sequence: TGTGCTAGCAGCTTGACAGGAAACACTGAAGCTTTCTTT.

The CDR3 bases are TGTGCCAGCAGTTTCCGAGGGCAACGGCCCCAGCATTTT. It codes for CASSFRGQRPQHF. The chain combines TRBV28 with TRBJ1-5; D not resolved. Germline values: CDR1 MDHEN, CDR2 SYDVKM. This CDR3 comprises 13 residues. Deletions cut 3 bases from V and 9 bases from J, with 12 bases between.

The CDR3, as DNA: TGTGCCAGCAATGAACTGATCTCTGGAAACACCATATATTTT. It is translated as CASNELISGNTIYF. The chain is built from TRBV28 and TRBJ1-3; D is unclear. Germline-derived CDR1 and CDR2 are MDHEN and SYDVKM. V was cut by 7 bases and J by 0 bases, with 10 bases left in between. The CDR3 is made up of 14 amino acids.

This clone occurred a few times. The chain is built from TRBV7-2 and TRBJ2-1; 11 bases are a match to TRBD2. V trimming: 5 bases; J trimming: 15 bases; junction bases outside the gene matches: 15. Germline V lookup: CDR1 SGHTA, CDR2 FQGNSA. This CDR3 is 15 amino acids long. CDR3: CASSASSGGARTLFF. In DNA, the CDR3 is TGTGCCAGCAGCGCAAGTAGCGGGGGGGCACGGACTCTGTTCTTC. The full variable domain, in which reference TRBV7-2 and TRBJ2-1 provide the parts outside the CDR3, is GAGVSQSPSNKVTEKGKDVELRCDPISGHTALYWYRQSLGQGLEFLIYFQGNSAPDKSGLPSDRFSAERTGGSVSTLTIQRTQQEDSAVYLCASSASSGGARTLFFGPGTRLTVL.

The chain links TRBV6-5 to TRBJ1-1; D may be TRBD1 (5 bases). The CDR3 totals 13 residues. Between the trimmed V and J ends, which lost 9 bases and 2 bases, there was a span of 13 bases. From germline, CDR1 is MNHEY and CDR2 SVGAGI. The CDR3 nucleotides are TGTGCCAGTAAGGGGAGGGTAAACACTGAAGCTTTCTTT. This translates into CASKGRVNTEAFF.

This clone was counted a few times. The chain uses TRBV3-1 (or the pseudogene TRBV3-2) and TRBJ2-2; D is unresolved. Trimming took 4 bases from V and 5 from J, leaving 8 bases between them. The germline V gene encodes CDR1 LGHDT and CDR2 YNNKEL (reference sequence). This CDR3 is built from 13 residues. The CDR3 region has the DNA TGTGCCAGCAGCCCGTCGCGAACCGGGGAGCTGTTTTTT. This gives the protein CASSPSRTGELFF.

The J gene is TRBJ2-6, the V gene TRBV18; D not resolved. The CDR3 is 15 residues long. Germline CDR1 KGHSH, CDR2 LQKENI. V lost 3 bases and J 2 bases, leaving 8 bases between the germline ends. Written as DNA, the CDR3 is TGTGCCAGCTCACCCGCAGGTCCTGGGGCCAACGTCCTGACTTTC. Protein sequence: CASSPAGPGANVLTF.

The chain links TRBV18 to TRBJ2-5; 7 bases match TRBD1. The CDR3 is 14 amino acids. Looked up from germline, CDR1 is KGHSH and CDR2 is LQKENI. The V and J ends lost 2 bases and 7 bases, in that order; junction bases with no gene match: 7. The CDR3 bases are TGTGCCAGCTCACCATTGCCCACAGGGGTGACCCAGTACTTC. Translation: CASSPLPTGVTQYF.

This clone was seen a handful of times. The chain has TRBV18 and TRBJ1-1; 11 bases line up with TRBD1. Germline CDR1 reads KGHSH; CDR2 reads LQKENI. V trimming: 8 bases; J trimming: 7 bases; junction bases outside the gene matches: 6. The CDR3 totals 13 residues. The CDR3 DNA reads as TGTGCCAGCCTGGACAGGGGGCCGGGTGAAGCTTTCTTT. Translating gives CASLDRGPGEAFF.

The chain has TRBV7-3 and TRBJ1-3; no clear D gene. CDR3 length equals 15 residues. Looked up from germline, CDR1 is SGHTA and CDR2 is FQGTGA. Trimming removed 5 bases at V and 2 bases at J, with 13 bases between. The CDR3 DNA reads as TGTGCCAGCAGCCTGAATACGGGGACTGGAAACACCATATATTTT. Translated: CASSLNTGTGNTIYF.

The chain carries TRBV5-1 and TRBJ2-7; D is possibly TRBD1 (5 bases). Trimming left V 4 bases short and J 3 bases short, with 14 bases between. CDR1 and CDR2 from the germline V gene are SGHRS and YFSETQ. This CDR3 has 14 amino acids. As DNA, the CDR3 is TGCGCCAGCAGCACCGGACACGCCAACTACGAGCAGTACTTC. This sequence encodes CASSTGHANYEQYF.

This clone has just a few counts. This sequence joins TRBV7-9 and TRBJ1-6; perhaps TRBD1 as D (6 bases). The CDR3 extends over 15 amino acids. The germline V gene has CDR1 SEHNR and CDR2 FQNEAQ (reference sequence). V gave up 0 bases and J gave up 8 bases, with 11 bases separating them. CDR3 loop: CASSLARTEDSPLHF. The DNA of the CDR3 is TGTGCCAGCAGCTTAGCCCGGACAGAGGATTCACCCCTCCACTTT.

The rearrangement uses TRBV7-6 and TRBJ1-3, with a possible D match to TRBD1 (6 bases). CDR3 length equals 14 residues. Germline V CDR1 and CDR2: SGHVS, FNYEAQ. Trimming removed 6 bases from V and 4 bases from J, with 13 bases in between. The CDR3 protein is CASRSGANGNTIYF. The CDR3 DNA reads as TGTGCCAGCAGGTCAGGGGCGAACGGAAACACCATATATTTT.

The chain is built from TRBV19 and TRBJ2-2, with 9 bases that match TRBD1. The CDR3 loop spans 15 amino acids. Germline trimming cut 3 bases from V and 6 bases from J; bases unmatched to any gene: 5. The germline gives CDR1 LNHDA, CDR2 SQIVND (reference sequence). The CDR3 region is CASSIGTGRAGELFF. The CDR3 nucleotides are TGTGCCAGTAGTATTGGGACAGGGCGAGCCGGGGAGCTGTTTTTT.

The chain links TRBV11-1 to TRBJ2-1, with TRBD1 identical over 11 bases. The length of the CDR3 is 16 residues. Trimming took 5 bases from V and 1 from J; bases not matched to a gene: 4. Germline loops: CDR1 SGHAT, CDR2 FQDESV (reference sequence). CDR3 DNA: TGTGCCAGCAGCGCGGACAGGGGGCCATCCTACAATGAGCAGTTCTTC. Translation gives CASSADRGPSYNEQFF.

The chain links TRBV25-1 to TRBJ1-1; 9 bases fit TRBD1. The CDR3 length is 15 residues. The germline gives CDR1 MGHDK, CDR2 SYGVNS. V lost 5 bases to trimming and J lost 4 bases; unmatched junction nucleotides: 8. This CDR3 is CASSPRDRVGTEAFF. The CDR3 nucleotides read TGTGCCAGCAGTCCCCGGGACAGGGTGGGCACTGAAGCTTTCTTT.

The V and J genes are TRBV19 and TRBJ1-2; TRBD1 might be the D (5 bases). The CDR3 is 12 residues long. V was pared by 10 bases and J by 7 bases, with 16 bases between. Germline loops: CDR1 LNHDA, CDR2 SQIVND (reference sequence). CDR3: CATSAGSFGYTF. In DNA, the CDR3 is TGTGCCACCTCGGCAGGGTCGTTTGGCTACACCTTC.

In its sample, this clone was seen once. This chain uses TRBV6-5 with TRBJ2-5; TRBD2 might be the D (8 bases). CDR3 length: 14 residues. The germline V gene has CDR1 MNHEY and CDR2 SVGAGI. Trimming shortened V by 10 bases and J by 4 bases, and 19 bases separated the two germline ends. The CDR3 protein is CATVGLAGGETQYF. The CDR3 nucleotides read TGTGCCACCGTTGGACTAGCAGGGGGAGAGACCCAGTACTTC.

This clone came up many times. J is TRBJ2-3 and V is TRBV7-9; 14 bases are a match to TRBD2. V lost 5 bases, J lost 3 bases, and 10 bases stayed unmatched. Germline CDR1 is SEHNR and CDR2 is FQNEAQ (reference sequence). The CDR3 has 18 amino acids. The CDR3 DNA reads TGTGCCAGCAGCCCGACTAGCGGGAGGGTAATTGGGACAGATACGCAGTATTTT. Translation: CASSPTSGRVIGTDTQYF.

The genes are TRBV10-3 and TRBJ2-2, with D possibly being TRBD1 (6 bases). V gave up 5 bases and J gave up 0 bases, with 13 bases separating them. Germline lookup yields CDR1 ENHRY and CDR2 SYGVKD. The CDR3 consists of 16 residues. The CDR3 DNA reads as TGTGCCATCAGTCCCCCAGGGGACGCGAACACCGGGGAGCTGTTTTTT. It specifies CAISPPGDANTGELFF.

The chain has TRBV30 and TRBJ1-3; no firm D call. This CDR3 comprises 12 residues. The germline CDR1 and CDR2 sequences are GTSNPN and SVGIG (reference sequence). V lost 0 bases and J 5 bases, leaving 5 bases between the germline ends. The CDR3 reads CAWSVNRNTIYF. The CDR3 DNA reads TGTGCCTGGAGTGTGAACAGAAACACCATATATTTT.

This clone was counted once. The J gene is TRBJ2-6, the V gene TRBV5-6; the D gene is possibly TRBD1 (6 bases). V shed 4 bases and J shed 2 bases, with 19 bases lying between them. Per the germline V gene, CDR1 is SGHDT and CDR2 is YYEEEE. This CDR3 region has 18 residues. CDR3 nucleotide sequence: TGTGCCAGCAGCACCCTTACAGGGACGAGAACTGGGGCCAACGTCCTGACTTTC. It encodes CASSTLTGTRTGANVLTF. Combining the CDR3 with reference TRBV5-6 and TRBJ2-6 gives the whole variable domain DAGVTQSPTHLIKTRGQQVTLRCSPKSGHDTVSWYQQALGQGPQFIFQYYEEEERQRGNFPDRFSGHQFPNYSSELNVNALLLGDSALYLCASSTLTGTRTGANVLTFGAGSRLTVL.

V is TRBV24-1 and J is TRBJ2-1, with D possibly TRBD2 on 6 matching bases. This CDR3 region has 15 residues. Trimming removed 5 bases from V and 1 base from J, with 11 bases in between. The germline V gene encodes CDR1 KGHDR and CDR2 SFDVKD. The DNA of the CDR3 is TGTGCCACCAGTGCTCGAAGCGGGTCCTACAATGAGCAGTTCTTC. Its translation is CATSARSGSYNEQFF.

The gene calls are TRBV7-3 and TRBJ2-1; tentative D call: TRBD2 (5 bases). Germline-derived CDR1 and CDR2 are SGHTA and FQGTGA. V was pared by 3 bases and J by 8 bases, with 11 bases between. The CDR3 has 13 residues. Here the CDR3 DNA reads TGTGCCAGCAGCTTCGGTGGAGGTGATGAGCAGTTCTTC. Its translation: CASSFGGGDEQFF.

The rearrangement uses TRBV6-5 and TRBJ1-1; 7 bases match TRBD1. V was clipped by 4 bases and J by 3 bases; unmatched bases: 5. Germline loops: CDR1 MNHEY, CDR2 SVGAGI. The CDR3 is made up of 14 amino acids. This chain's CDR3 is CASSSRQGDTEAFF. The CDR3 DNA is TGTGCCAGCAGTTCGAGACAGGGAGACACTGAAGCTTTCTTT.

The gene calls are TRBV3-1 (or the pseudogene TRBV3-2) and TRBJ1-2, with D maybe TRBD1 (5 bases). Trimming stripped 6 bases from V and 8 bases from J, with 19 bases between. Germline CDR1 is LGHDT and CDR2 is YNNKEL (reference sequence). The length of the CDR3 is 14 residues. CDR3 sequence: CASSHIGQGEGYTF. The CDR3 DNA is TGTGCCAGCAGTCATATAGGGCAGGGCGAAGGCTACACCTTC.

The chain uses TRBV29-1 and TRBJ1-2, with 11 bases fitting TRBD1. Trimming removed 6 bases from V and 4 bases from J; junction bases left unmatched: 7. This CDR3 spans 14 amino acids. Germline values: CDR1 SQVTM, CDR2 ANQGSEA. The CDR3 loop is CSVDGQGASYGYTF. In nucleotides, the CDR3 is TGCAGCGTCGACGGACAGGGGGCGAGCTATGGCTACACCTTC.